These 20 T cell receptor beta chains were sequenced from one sample in a study of T cell responses to AZD1222 COVID-19 vaccine. Clones were sequenced by immunoSEQ multiplex PCR, and TCRdb holds only the in-frame ones, with some missing. The profile shows approximately 160,000 clones, 90% of them singletons. Sequencing was performed on peripheral blood, taken on day 0 of AZD1222 vaccination. Every receptor here comes from an adult in good health.

V and J are TRBV7-9 and TRBJ2-7; tentatively, D is TRBD2 (5 bases). V was pared by 4 bases and J by 4 bases, with 8 bases between. Germline V gene lookup returns CDR1 SEHNR and CDR2 FQNEAQ (reference sequence). The CDR3 loop spans 12 amino acids. CDR3 loop: CASSYGDYEQYF. The CDR3 nucleotides read TGTGCCAGCAGCTACGGGGATTACGAGCAGTACTTC.

This chain links TRBV27 with TRBJ1-2; 10 bases match TRBD1. Losses at the gene ends were 5 bases for V and 3 bases for J; bases not matched to a gene: 12. Looked up from germline, CDR1 is MNHEY and CDR2 is SMNVEV (reference sequence). The CDR3 consists of 17 residues. The CDR3 coding sequence is TGTGCCAGCAGTATCCGCGGGGGACAGGGGTGGGACTATGGCTACACCTTC. It is translated as CASSIRGGQGWDYGYTF.

J is TRBJ1-1 and V is TRBV9, with D unclear. V was trimmed by 0 bases and J by 0 bases, leaving 6 bases between them. The CDR3 is 14 residues long. Per the germline V gene, CDR1 is SGDLS and CDR2 is YYNGEE. The CDR3 DNA is TGTGCCAGCAGCGTAGCGGTGGTGAACACTGAAGCTTTCTTT. As protein: CASSVAVVNTEAFF.

The chain joins TRBV27 to TRBJ2-7; 11 bases fit TRBD1. Germline V gene sequence: CDR1 MNHEY, CDR2 SMNVEV (reference sequence). After removal of 2 bases from V and 2 bases from J, the junction contained 5 bases not matched to a gene. This CDR3 region has 16 residues. In nucleotides, the CDR3 is TGTGCCAGCAGTTTAGGAGGGACAGGGGGTCCCTACGAGCAGTACTTC. Translated, it gives CASSLGGTGGPYEQYF.

The genes are TRBV18 and TRBJ1-2; D might be TRBD1 (5 bases). The CDR3 extends over 15 amino acids. Germline values: CDR1 KGHSH, CDR2 LQKENI. V was trimmed by 5 bases and J by 4 bases, leaving 17 bases between them. The CDR3 here is CASSSPQARGYGYTF. In nucleotides, the CDR3 is TGTGCCAGCTCATCTCCACAGGCCCGGGGCTATGGCTACACCTTC.

The chain employs TRBV7-9 and TRBJ1-5, with no clear D. Trimming took off 5 bases at V and 6 bases at J, with 11 bases between the two ends. CDR3 length: 13 amino acids. Looked up from germline, CDR1 is SEHNR and CDR2 is FQNEAQ (reference sequence). The CDR3 is CASSQASLQPQHF. CDR3 in DNA: TGTGCCAGCAGCCAAGCATCTCTTCAGCCCCAGCATTTT.

The gene calls are TRBV15 and TRBJ1-1, with D hard to call. Germline assignment: CDR1 LNHNV and CDR2 YYDKDF (reference sequence). The CDR3 length is 14 residues. Trimming took off 0 bases at V and 10 bases at J, with 15 bases between the two ends. The CDR3 bases are TGTGCCACCAGCAGAGAAGTAGGTGGCTCCGGAGCTTTCTTT. Residues: CATSREVGGSGAFF.

For the CDR3, the DNA is TGTGCCAGCAGCGTAGGAGGGGTACGGGAGACCCAGTACTTC. This encodes CASSVGGVRETQYF. This chain links TRBV9 with TRBJ2-5; the D gene could be TRBD1 or TRBD2 (5 bases each). CDR1 is SGDLS and CDR2 is YYNGEE in the germline V gene. V was clipped by 0 bases and J by 5 bases, with 11 bases between them. This CDR3 is 14 amino acids long.

The chain recombines TRBV7-2 with TRBJ2-7; the match to TRBD2 covers 9 bases. Germline loops: CDR1 SGHTA, CDR2 FQGNSA. This CDR3 has 16 residues. V shed 1 base, J shed 0 bases, and the junction held 4 bases outside the gene matches. The CDR3 bases are TGTGCCAGCAGCTTAGAGGCGGGGGGGAGCTCCTACGAGCAGTACTTC. It encodes CASSLEAGGSSYEQYF. Full variable domain (rest looked up from reference TRBV7-2 and TRBJ2-7): GAGVSQSPSNKVTEKGKDVELRCDPISGHTALYWYRQSLGQGLEFLIYFQGNSAPDKSGLPSDRFSAERTGGSVSTLTIQRTQQEDSAVYLCASSLEAGGSSYEQYFGPGTRLTVT.

The rearrangement uses TRBV7-9 and TRBJ2-5; 9 bases are shared with TRBD1. CDR3 size: 15 residues. CDR1 and CDR2 (germline): SEHNR, FQNEAQ (reference sequence). J lost 4 bases, V lost 5 bases, and 8 bases had no gene match. CDR3 sequence reads: CASSQSQTGGETQYF. CDR3 DNA: TGTGCCAGCAGCCAGTCCCAGACAGGGGGAGAGACCCAGTACTTC.

The chain employs TRBV19 and TRBJ2-1, with 10 positions matching TRBD1. The CDR3 consists of 16 residues. V lost 6 bases and J lost 8; bases outside the gene matches: 13. Germline-derived CDR1 and CDR2 are LNHDA and SQIVND (reference sequence). The CDR3 DNA reads as TGTGCCAGTAGGCTAGCCGGGACAGGGGTTATTGATGAGCAGTTCTTC. This sequence encodes CASRLAGTGVIDEQFF.

Here the CDR3 DNA reads TGTGCCAGCAGCCAGACAACTTGGGAACAGGGGATGGAGACCCAGTACTTC. This sequence encodes CASSQTTWEQGMETQYF. The chain couples TRBV9 to TRBJ2-5; 7 bases agree with TRBD1. J gave up 5 bases and V 4 bases, and 17 bases lay outside the gene matches. This CDR3 region has 17 residues. From germline, CDR1 is SGDLS and CDR2 YYNGEE. Full variable domain (outside the CDR3, taken from reference TRBV9 and TRBJ2-5): DSGVTQTPKHLITATGQRVTLRCSPRSGDLSVYWYQQSLDQGLQFLIQYYNGEERAKGNILERFSAQQFPDLHSELNLSSLELGDSALYFCASSQTTWEQGMETQYFGPGTRLLVL.

This clone was seen only once. The chain recombines TRBV27 with TRBJ1-1; weak D call: TRBD1 (5 bases). The germline V gene encodes CDR1 MNHEY and CDR2 SMNVEV (reference sequence). The V and J ends lost 4 bases and 5 bases respectively, with 11 bases between them. The CDR3 has 13 amino acids. The CDR3 nucleotides are TGTGCCAGCAGTTGGCAGGGAGGGACTGAAGCTTTCTTT. Translation gives CASSWQGGTEAFF.

The chain recombines TRBV5-4 with TRBJ2-1; 7 bases are shared with TRBD2. This CDR3 spans 15 amino acids. The junction had 9 bases not matched to a gene; V was cut back by 4 bases and J by 5 bases. Germline CDR1 is SGHNT and CDR2 is YYREEE (reference sequence). The CDR3 coding sequence is TGTGCCAGCAGCCCTCCACGACTAGCCAACAATGAGCAGTTCTTC. Encoded protein: CASSPPRLANNEQFF.

The chain joins TRBV11-2 to TRBJ1-6, with a weak D call TRBD1 (6 bases). The CDR3 has 16 residues. The germline V gene encodes CDR1 SGHAT and CDR2 FQNNGV. Between the trimmed V and J ends, which lost 2 bases and 5 bases, there was a span of 13 bases. In DNA, the CDR3 is TGTGCCAGCAGCTTAACGCACAGGGCTAATAATTCACCCCTCCACTTT. Amino acids: CASSLTHRANNSPLHF.

This clone was found a few times. This chain uses TRBV11-2 with TRBJ1-5; D unclear. The germline gives CDR1 SGHAT, CDR2 FQNNGV. This CDR3 comprises 14 residues. The V and J ends lost 5 bases and 2 bases respectively, with 10 bases between them. CDR3 region: CASSPTWGNQPQHF. In nucleotides, the CDR3 is TGTGCCAGCAGCCCGACGTGGGGCAATCAGCCCCAGCATTTT. The variable domain in full, completed from reference TRBV11-2 and TRBJ1-5, reads EAGVAQSPRYKIIEKRQSVAFWCNPISGHATLYWYQQILGQGPKLLIQFQNNGVVDDSQLPKDRFSAERLKGVDSTLKIQPAKLEDSAVYLCASSPTWGNQPQHFGDGTRLSIL.

V usage is TRBV4-2 and J usage is TRBJ2-1, with 9 bases identical to TRBD2. V was pared by 0 bases and J by 9 bases, with 9 bases of the junction left unmatched. Germline-derived CDR1 and CDR2 are LGHNA and YNFKEQ. CDR3 length: 16 residues. This chain's CDR3 is CASSQDEASGVGEQFF. The CDR3 DNA is TGTGCCAGCAGCCAAGATGAGGCTAGCGGGGTTGGTGAGCAGTTCTTC.

This clone showed up just once. The chain employs TRBV5-1 and TRBJ2-5; D is unclear. The CDR3 has 15 amino acids. Per the germline V gene, CDR1 is SGHRS and CDR2 is YFSETQ. V lost 0 bases and J 1 base, leaving 10 bases between the germline ends. CDR3 protein: CASSLVVDPQETQYF. The CDR3 DNA is TGCGCCAGCAGCTTGGTTGTGGATCCCCAAGAGACCCAGTACTTC.

The J gene is TRBJ2-7, the V gene TRBV5-1; D gene uncertain. Germline CDR1 and CDR2: SGHRS and YFSETQ. The CDR3 contains 15 residues. Trimming shortened V by 2 bases and J by 0 bases, and 12 bases separated the two germline ends. Written as DNA, the CDR3 is TGCGCCAGCAGCTTCCGAGACGGCTCCTCCTACGAGCAGTACTTC. Translating it yields CASSFRDGSSYEQYF.

The genes are TRBV13 and TRBJ2-1; 8 nucleotides align to TRBD2. In germline, CDR1 is PRHDT, CDR2 FYEKMQ (reference sequence). The CDR3 covers 13 residues. The V gene end was trimmed by 5 bases and the J gene end by 9 bases; junction bases not matched to a gene: 6. CDR3 region: CASSPLAGGEQFF. The CDR3 DNA reads as TGTGCCAGCAGCCCCCTCGCGGGGGGTGAGCAGTTCTTC.